This T cell receptor (beta chain) is from a study of shared clonotypes between healthy human individuals (TCRdb year 2020). Some background on the complete study: The cohort comprised two women and three men aged 18 to 49 years. For each donor, CD4 naive and CD4 memory were each run on three plates, CD8 naive on two plates, and CD8 memory on one plate. To estimate repertoire size and how much clonotype sharing occurs between individuals, the study deeply sequenced the blood TCR repertoires of five healthy adults. To increase sequencing depth and limit assay-specific biases, different laboratories used diverse techniques to prepare libraries and sequence TCR repertoires. Per donor, leukapheresis produced somewhere between about 0.94 and 8.9 billion PBMCs. Overall results and qualifications from the work: Sharing across a handful of donors was observed for around 4.8% of naive CD4, less than 4% of naive CD8, 2.3% of memory CD4, and over 0.3% of memory CD8 clonotypes. Larger estimated clonotype richness was generally found for naive subsets than for memory subsets. The genetic and exposure-history diversity represented was limited by the small number of donors. Incomplete sequencing was indicated by rarefaction of sorted-subset datasets, despite the large sequencing depth. Compared with non-shared clonotypes, clonotypes shared by all four sorted-subset donors had higher generation probabilities. Sampling was limited to blood, and TCR repertoires in tissue likely differ from TCR repertoires in blood. Pairwise subsampling indicated that sequencing depth was expected to affect the degree of clonotype sharing among donors.

The donors were healthy, HIV-negative adults who had no recently reported acute infections or vaccinations. All donors were Caucasian adults living in Nashville, Tennessee, USA. CD4+ T cells were enriched by magnetic negative selection, after which naive cells were positively selected on CD45RA and the negative fraction was taken as the memory subset. After blood collection by leukapheresis, PBMCs were isolated using Ficoll-Histopaque density gradient centrifugation and then cryopreserved in the vapor phase of liquid nitrogen. Analytical flow cytometry was used to check the purity and quantity of every magnetically sorted T cell population. Each sorted fraction had its genomic DNA isolated and then quantified by UV absorbance on a Nanodrop 2000c. Worth noting for this clone: Its antigen is unknown. No quality values exist for individual bases; no much larger clone is one base distant.

Using the deep immunoSEQ assay, multiplex PCR amplified TCR CDR3 regions from genomic DNA. Extracted genomic DNA from each cell subset was spread evenly across all wells of several immunoSEQ 96-well plates, with each plate serving as a replicate. For sorted subsets, each replicate PCR was loaded with 200 to 250 ng genomic DNA, equivalent to about 30,000 T cell genomes. The purified libraries were quantified using a Qubit 3.0 fluorometer, sized with a Bioanalyzer 2100, and then quantified again using the KAPA Library Quantification kit. Every immunoSEQ 96-well plate was sequenced on a separate single-read 150-cycle Illumina NextSeq 550 flow cell. As for the original processing: Because the immunoSEQ output included only junctional sequences and no quality scores, the filtering could not be the same as the filtering used for full-length reads. To assign V/J genes and CDR3, sequences were annotated against IMGT germline references using PyIR, a Python wrapper for IgBLAST v1.9. Any read was removed if the V/J assignment was weak (E-value above 1e-6), the CDR3 was missing, or the read contained stop codons, out-of-frame junctions, or ambiguous translated residues. A V3J clonotype was defined by an identical inferred V gene, J gene, and CDR3 amino acid sequence. The percentage overlap between two repertoires was calculated by dividing the number of shared unique clonotypes by the size of the smaller repertoire. Three approaches were used to assess repertoire richness: RTK rarefaction, the Chao1 estimator, and Recon v2.1 estimates of unobserved clonotypes. Generation probabilities were computed with OLGA for all TCRbeta clonotypes obtained by the gDNA method from four donors. TCRdb re-hosts the immuneACCESS table, in-frame sequences only. Its copies lack some clones; in the studies checked, an unresolved V gene accounts for under half of them, and the cause for the rest is not known. That table gives V, J and clone size, and the DNA gave D and trimming. The sample records around 2.3 million clones, approximately 95% of which are singletons. The ten most abundant clones make up 0.1% to 0.15% of the sample.

Via the germline V gene, CDR1 is SNHLY and CDR2 FYNNEI. The CDR3 contains 15 residues, cysteine and phenylalanine counted. Only the CDR3 region is kept as DNA, spanning 45 bases read in frame from base 1. Trimming costs V 3 bases and J 2 bases, and their ends lie 10 bases apart. The chain is assembled from TRBV2 and TRBJ2-2, with the D gene uncertain. Sequencing was performed on naive CD4+ T cells sorted from blood. This specimen's cell subset or site label, interpreted: CD45RA+ positively selected. The receptor was isolated from a man between 18 and 29 years old in good health. The base sequence is TGTGCCAGCAGTGACCCGCTGGCCAACACCGGGGAGCTGTTTTTT. Its translation reads: CASSDPLANTGELFF.